This T cell receptor (beta chain) was observed in a study of T cells in Graves' hyperthyroidism and ophthalmopathy. The TCR beta CDR3 regions underwent amplification using RNA transcripts as the source. During a first-round RT-PCR of the TCR CDR3, the HTBI primer set was used. TCRdb analysed the multiplex PCR reads with MiXCR anew, one entry per CDR3 protein. The data contain about 270,000 distinct CDR3 sequences, 25% to 30% of them singletons. Ten or more counts support this clonotype. The CDR3 covers 15 residues. Germline CDR1 and CDR2: GTSNPN and SVGIG (reference sequence). V lost 3 bases and J 3 bases, leaving 17 bases between the germline ends.

The chain combines TRBV30 with TRBJ1-2, with no clear D. This TCR came from a middle-aged man with Graves' hyperthyroidism that later progressed to Graves' ophthalmopathy. Source material: blood. The chain's CDR3 is CAWRKPGDDDYGYTF. CDR3 nucleotides: TGTGCCTGGAGGAAGCCCGGGGATGATGACTATGGCTACACCTTC.